These 5 T cell receptor beta chains were all obtained from the same sample, sequenced in a study of T cell changes during pregnancy in multiple sclerosis. The repertoire was sequenced with immunoSEQ multiplex PCR; TCRdb's copy has only in-frame clones and lacks some. The repertoire consists of 60,000 to 85,000 clones, with approximately 93% occurring once and the leading ten covering over 1.1%. Sequences were derived from peripheral blood, sampled in the second trimester of pregnancy. The origin of the receptors is a female donor with multiple sclerosis, enrolled in a pregnancy study.

This clone is a singleton in its sample. J is TRBJ2-7 and V is TRBV4-3; the D gene is possibly TRBD1 (5 bases). The germline CDR1 and CDR2 sequences are LGHNA and YSLEER. This CDR3 has 15 amino acids. V shed 0 bases and J shed 7 bases, with 16 bases lying between them. This chain's CDR3 is CASSQEAGHPREQYF. CDR3 coding DNA: TGCGCCAGCAGCCAAGAGGCAGGACACCCTAGAGAGCAGTACTTC.

V gene TRBV19 combines with J gene TRBJ2-7, with D possibly TRBD2 on 6 matching bases. This CDR3 is built from 14 residues. With 6 bases removed from V and 3 bases from J, the gap between germline ends came to 15 bases. CDR1 LNHDA and CDR2 SQIVND come from the germline V gene (reference sequence). The CDR3: CASSEGGKDYEQYF. The CDR3 DNA reads as TGTGCCAGTAGCGAGGGCGGGAAGGACTACGAGCAGTACTTC.

DNA of the CDR3: TGCGCCAGCAGCCAAGCACCAGACAGGGTTGAAGGTGGCTACACCTTC. It codes for CASSQAPDRVEGGYTF. The chain carries TRBV4-3 and TRBJ1-2, with 7 bases lining up with TRBD1. CDR1 and CDR2 (germline): LGHNA, YSLEER. V was pared by 1 base and J by 7 bases, with 12 bases of the junction left unmatched. CDR3 length: 16 residues.

The table lists this clone with a count of one. The rearrangement uses TRBV4-3 and TRBJ1-2; D is uncertain. Germline-derived CDR1 and CDR2 are LGHNA and YSLEER. With 0 bases removed from V and 6 bases from J, the gap between germline ends came to 17 bases. This CDR3 contains 16 residues. CDR3 residues: CASSQDSPPGFHGYTF. For the CDR3, the DNA is TGCGCCAGCAGCCAAGACTCTCCCCCGGGGTTCCATGGCTACACCTTC.

This sequence joins TRBV21-1 and TRBJ2-2; the table's D call of TRBD2 was not tested on the DNA. TRBV21-1 counts as a pseudogene. The CDR3 is 16 amino acids. The CDR3 here is CASSPRTSGSPGELFF. CDR3 in DNA: TGTGCCAGCAGCCCGCGGACTAGCGGGAGTCCCGGGGAGCTGTTTTTT.